This TCR beta chain was recovered during a study of blood T cell repertoires in COVID-19. Profiled with immunoSEQ multiplex PCR; TCRdb holds only in-frame clones, not every one. The sample lists 15,000 to 20,000 clones; about 90% were seen once. This CDR3 contains 14 residues. The V gene lost 2 bases and the J gene lost 0 bases, with 7 bases spanning the gap. Germline V gives CDR1 MNHEY, CDR2 SVGEGT. The clonotype comes from a human donor in a cohort sampled during active COVID-19. The sequencing sample was made of peripheral blood. V is TRBV6-2 or TRBV6-3 and J is TRBJ2-5; no clear D. CDR3 loop: CASSYHPNQETQYF. Here the CDR3 DNA reads TGTGCCAGCAGTTACCATCCCAACCAAGAGACCCAGTACTTC.